The 16 T cell receptor beta chains listed next were all sequenced from one sample in a study of blood T cell repertoires in COVID-19. The repertoire was sequenced with immunoSEQ multiplex PCR; TCRdb's copy has only in-frame clones and lacks some. The repertoire has 76,000 or so clones, about 93% of them found once; the top ten carry about 6.1%. The sample taken for sequencing was peripheral blood. These receptors came from a human donor in a cohort sampled during active COVID-19.

The chain joins TRBV19 to TRBJ1-1; a possible D gene is TRBD1 (6 bases). The germline V gene encodes CDR1 LNHDA and CDR2 SQIVND (reference sequence). The CDR3 covers 14 residues. The germline V and J ends were trimmed by 8 bases and 3 bases, with 16 bases remaining between them. The CDR3 DNA reads as TGTGCCAGTGGGGGGGGCCTTCACGACACTGAAGCTTTCTTT. Translated, it gives CASGGGLHDTEAFF.

The chain employs TRBV5-4 and TRBJ2-1; 9 positions agree with TRBD1. Germline trimming cut 4 bases from V and 1 base from J; bases unmatched to any gene: 6. There are 16 residues in the CDR3. Looked up from germline, CDR1 is SGHNT and CDR2 is YYREEE (reference sequence). Here the CDR3 DNA reads TGTGCCAGCAGCCCCGACAGGGGGATTTCCTACAATGAGCAGTTCTTC. Amino acids: CASSPDRGISYNEQFF.

Details on this clone: The junction does not match germline at one end; this may be a read error. DNA of the CDR3: TGTGCCAGCAGCTTAGATAGCGGAGTGAACGCTGAAGCTTTCTTT. It yields the protein CASSLDSGVNAEAFF. The J gene is TRBJ1-1, the V gene TRBV11-3; no clear D. CDR1 is SGHNT and CDR2 is YENEEA in the germline V gene. The CDR3 has 15 amino acids.

This clone is medium-sized. J is TRBJ1-2 and V is TRBV4-2; D gene ambiguous. V gave up 3 bases and J gave up 0 bases, with 11 bases separating them. The CDR3 is made up of 15 amino acids. The germline V gene encodes CDR1 LGHNA and CDR2 YNFKEQ. This chain's CDR3 is CASSQGRSSNYGYTF. In DNA form, the CDR3 reads TGTGCCAGCAGCCAGGGCCGTTCTTCTAACTATGGCTACACCTTC.

DNA of the CDR3: TGTGCCAGCAGCCCCCCGGGACTAGCGGGGGGGACAGATACGCAGTATTTT. Amino acid sequence: CASSPPGLAGGTDTQYF. This chain links TRBV7-6 with TRBJ2-3; 16 bases are shared with TRBD2. The trim removed 5 bases at V and 3 bases at J, leaving 5 bases unmatched. This CDR3 has 17 residues. Germline V gene sequence: CDR1 SGHVS, CDR2 FNYEAQ.

This chain joins TRBV29-1 and TRBJ1-6; 7 bases agree with TRBD1. The V and J ends lost 4 bases and 7 bases, in that order; junction bases with no gene match: 4. From germline, CDR1 is SQVTM and CDR2 ANQGSEA. The CDR3 spans 13 residues. CDR3 nucleotide sequence: TGCAGCGTTGCAGGGACAGACAATTCACCCCTCCACTTT. This encodes CSVAGTDNSPLHF.

The chain links TRBV18 to TRBJ2-1; maybe TRBD2 (5 bases). The V gene lost 0 bases and the J gene lost 8 bases, with 8 bases spanning the gap. Looked up from germline, CDR1 is KGHSH and CDR2 is LQKENI. CDR3 length: 13 residues. CDR3 DNA: TGTGCCAGCTCACCACCCCAGGACTATGAGCAGTTCTTC. Its protein product is CASSPPQDYEQFF.

V and J are TRBV4-2 and TRBJ2-5; 7 bases are shared with TRBD2. With V trimmed by 4 bases and J by 2 bases, 10 bases remained unmatched. The CDR3 loop spans 16 amino acids. Germline CDR1 is LGHNA and CDR2 is YNFKEQ. This CDR3 reads CASSPRGGGAQETQYF. CDR3 coding DNA: TGTGCCAGCAGCCCTCGGGGCGGGGGTGCGCAAGAGACCCAGTACTTC.

The rearrangement uses TRBV27 and TRBJ1-1, with a possible D match to TRBD1 (5 bases). V shed 6 bases and J shed 3 bases, with 17 bases lying between them. The CDR3 spans 15 residues. Germline V gene sequence: CDR1 MNHEY, CDR2 SMNVEV (reference sequence). The CDR3 DNA is TGTGCCAGCAGCACTTACGGGGGGTCGGACACTGAAGCTTTCTTT. Translation: CASSTYGGSDTEAFF.

The chain is built from TRBV5-1 and TRBJ1-1, with TRBD1 identical over 7 bases. Looked up from germline, CDR1 is SGHRS and CDR2 is YFSETQ. CDR3 size: 14 residues. The trim removed 4 bases at V and 1 base at J, leaving 4 bases unmatched. The CDR3 DNA reads as TGCGCCAGCAGCCCACAGGGGTCGAACACTGAAGCTTTCTTT. Protein: CASSPQGSNTEAFF.

The genes are TRBV5-1 and TRBJ2-5, with 7 bases lining up with TRBD2. The CDR3 runs to 14 residues. Per the germline V gene, CDR1 is SGHRS and CDR2 is YFSETQ. The ends lost 5 bases at V and 4 bases at J; junction bases unmatched: 8. In DNA, the CDR3 is TGCGCCAGCAGGGTTGGGGGGGGTCGAGAGACCCAGTACTTC. This gives the protein CASRVGGGRETQYF.

V is TRBV7-9 and J is TRBJ1-1; D is perhaps TRBD1 (5 bases). V lost 5 bases and J lost 7, with 17 bases in between. This CDR3 spans 14 amino acids. Per the germline V gene, CDR1 is SEHNR and CDR2 is FQNEAQ (reference sequence). DNA of the CDR3: TGTGCCAGCAGCCCACTGGCAGGGTATGATGAAGCTTTCTTT. This sequence encodes CASSPLAGYDEAFF.

This clone was detected only a few times. The chain carries TRBV27 and TRBJ1-6; 7 bases are a match to TRBD1. Germline assignment: CDR1 MNHEY and CDR2 SMNVEV (reference sequence). V was pared by 6 bases and J by 5 bases, with 4 bases of the junction left unmatched. CDR3 size: 14 residues. CDR3 amino acids: CASRPTGNNSPLHF. The CDR3 DNA sequence: TGTGCCAGCAGGCCGACAGGGAATAATTCACCCCTCCACTTT.

This chain connects TRBV5-1 to TRBJ2-5; 7 bases agree with TRBD1. Germline-derived CDR1 and CDR2 are SGHRS and YFSETQ. The CDR3 is 16 amino acids. V lost 0 bases and J lost 5; bases outside the gene matches: 10. In DNA, the CDR3 is TGCGCCAGCAGCTTGGCCGCGGTAGGGGGCCTCGAGACCCAGTACTTC. It is translated as CASSLAAVGGLETQYF. Using reference TRBV5-1 and TRBJ2-5 for the parts outside the CDR3, the full variable domain is KAGVTQTPRYLIKTRGQQVTLSCSPISGHRSVSWYQQTPGQGLQFLFEYFSETQRNKGNFPGRFSGRQFSNSRSEMNVSTLELGDSALYLCASSLAAVGGLETQYFGPGTRLLVL.

The CDR3 nucleotides are TGTGCCAGCAGCTTAGCTGGGGGGGGCTCCTACAATGAGCAGTTCTTC. Amino acids: CASSLAGGGSYNEQFF. The genes are TRBV7-6 and TRBJ2-1, with TRBD2 matching over 7 bases. The CDR3 consists of 16 residues. The trim removed 0 bases at V and 0 bases at J, leaving 2 bases unmatched. Per the germline V gene, CDR1 is SGHVS and CDR2 is FNYEAQ.

The chain carries TRBV15 and TRBJ2-3, with D unresolved. The V end lost 0 bases, the J end lost 0 bases, and 13 bases lay between the germline ends. Germline CDR1 reads LNHNV; CDR2 reads YYDKDF (reference sequence). The CDR3 runs 17 residues. The CDR3 protein is CATSRDFPRFSTDTQYF. DNA for the CDR3: TGTGCCACCAGCAGAGATTTTCCGCGGTTTAGCACAGATACGCAGTATTTT.